A selection of T cell receptor beta chains follows, all from one sample in a study of T cells in Graves' hyperthyroidism and ophthalmopathy. Via MiXCR, TCRdb re-called the multiplex PCR reads, giving one row per CDR3 protein. The sample has hundreds of thousands of distinct CDR3 sequences; around 20% are singletons. The sample taken for sequencing was blood. The receptors shown here come from a woman in her fifties or sixties with Graves' hyperthyroidism that later progressed to Graves' ophthalmopathy. Both conserved end residues are part of each CDR3. D genes are given only for firm matches. For some rows the clone size is stated as once, few or many, or as a class when expanded; others skip it.

d_gene	v_gene	j_gene	abundance	CDR3nt	CDR3aa
.	TRBV6-1	TRBJ1-1	few	TGTGCCAGCTTCTTTCGTGACAGTTTGAACACTGAAGCTTTCTTT	CASFFRDSLNTEAFF
.	TRBV9	TRBJ2-1	.	TGTGCCAGCAGCGTAGTGTTGGGGAACGAGCAGTTCTTC	CASSVVLGNEQFF
.	TRBV12-3/TRBV12-4	TRBJ1-1	many	TGTGCCAGCAGCGGACGAGGGGCGGGGCGGAACACTGAAGCTTTCTTT	CASSGRGAGRNTEAFF
.	TRBV11-2	TRBJ2-7	once	TGTGCCAGCAGCTTAGCGGAGGCATACGAGCAGTACTTC	CASSLAEAYEQYF
.	TRBV15	TRBJ1-2	.	TGTGCCACCAGCAGAGATATGTTGGCTAACTATGGCTACACCTTC	CATSRDMLANYGYTF
.	TRBV5-1	TRBJ2-7	.	TGCGCCAGCAGCTTGGAGGGACTCACCTACGAGCAGTACTTC	CASSLEGLTYEQYF
TRBD2	TRBV30	TRBJ2-2	few	TGTGCCTGGACCGGACTAGCGGGGGAGTTAACCGGGGAGCTGTTTTTT	CAWTGLAGELTGELFF
TRBD2	TRBV12-3/TRBV12-4	TRBJ2-1	many	TGTGCCAGCATCCTGCGGGGGGGCCGTAAGGAGCAGTTCTTC	CASILRGGRKEQFF
.	TRBV11-2	TRBJ1-4	many	TGTGCCAGCAGCTTGGCCGGGACGGTGGATGAAAAACTGTTTTTT	CASSLAGTVDEKLFF
.	TRBV27	TRBJ1-1	.	TGTGCCAGCAGTTTTGCTGGGAAGAACACTGAAGCTTTCTTT	CASSFAGKNTEAFF
TRBD2	TRBV24-1	TRBJ2-1	few	TGTGCCACCAGTGATTTGCGGGTTAGCGGGGACCACAATGAGCAGTTCTTC	CATSDLRVSGDHNEQFF
TRBD1	TRBV27	TRBJ1-1	.	TGTGCCAGCAGTTTCCGGGACAGGGGGGGTGAAGCTTTCTTT	CASSFRDRGGEAFF
TRBD2	TRBV10-2	TRBJ2-7	.	TGCGCCAGCAAAGGGACTAGCGGGGGCCTATCCTACGAGCAGTACTTC	CASKGTSGGLSYEQYF
.	TRBV11-2	TRBJ1-1	.	TGTGCCAGCAGCTTAATAATAGGAGACCTTGAAGCTTTCTTT	CASSLIIGDLEAFF
.	TRBV6-2/TRBV6-3	TRBJ1-4	.	TGTGCCAGCAGTACCACGACAGGTCCAAATGAAAAACTGTTTTTT	CASSTTTGPNEKLFF
.	TRBV4-1	TRBJ2-6	.	TGCGCCAGCAGCCAAGTAGGGCCAGACTCCTGGGCCAACGTCCTGACTTTC	CASSQVGPDSWANVLTF
.	TRBV20-1	TRBJ2-3	.	TGCAGTGCTCCCCAGGGTGGCACAGATACGCAGTATTTT	CSAPQGGTDTQYF
TRBD1	TRBV15	TRBJ2-1	.	TGTGCCACCAGCAGAGGGGACAGGGGTTTGGACAAGGAGCAGTTCTTC	CATSRGDRGLDKEQFF
.	TRBV12-3/TRBV12-4	TRBJ1-3	.	TGTGCCAGCAGTTTATCCCAGGGGTGGGCTGGAAACACCATATATTTT	CASSLSQGWAGNTIYF
TRBD1	TRBV9	TRBJ2-6	.	TGTGCCAGCAGCGGAGGACAGGGGGCAAGGTCTGGGGCCAACGTCCTGACTTTC	CASSGGQGARSGANVLTF
.	TRBV11-2	TRBJ2-3	many	TGTGCCAGCAGCTTTCGGGGGACAATGACAGATACGCAGTATTTT	CASSFRGTMTDTQYF
.	TRBV20-1	TRBJ1-1	.	TGCAGTGCTCGGGACCTTCGCATGAACACTGAAGCTTTCTTT	CSARDLRMNTEAFF
.	TRBV9	TRBJ2-1	.	TGTGCCAGCAACAGTCCAGGGGCCTACAATGAGCAGTTCTTC	CASNSPGAYNEQFF
TRBD1	TRBV4-1	TRBJ2-3	few	TGCGCCAGCAGCCAATCCGGGACAGGGTGGGTAGATACGCAGTATTTT	CASSQSGTGWVDTQYF
.	TRBV30	TRBJ1-2	many	TGTGCCTGGAGCCCACCGCTCGACTATGGCTACACCTTC	CAWSPPLDYGYTF
.	TRBV4-2	TRBJ1-5	.	TGTGCCAGCAGCCAAGTCGTGGTACGTAATCAGCCCCAGCATTTT	CASSQVVVRNQPQHF
.	TRBV29-1	TRBJ2-1	few	TGCAGCGTTGCTGGCGGGGAGTACAATGAGCAGTTCTTC	CSVAGGEYNEQFF
.	TRBV7-8	TRBJ1-2	many	TGTGCCAGCAGCCCCGCTAACTATGGCTACACCTTC	CASSPANYGYTF
TRBD1	TRBV6-4	TRBJ2-2	.	TGTGCCAGCAGCAGAAACTCGGGACAGATCACCGGGGAGCTGTTTTTT	CASSRNSGQITGELFF
TRBD2	TRBV4-1	TRBJ2-3	.	TGCGCCAGCAGCCAGATAGCGGGGGGTACAGTCGATACGCAGTATTTT	CASSQIAGGTVDTQYF
.	TRBV3-1	TRBJ1-2	many	TGTGCCAGCAGCCAAGGGACAGCCTATGGCTACACCTTC	CASSQGTAYGYTF
.	TRBV2	TRBJ1-5	many	TGTGCCAGCAGCGAGGGAGTCACGTACAATCAGCCCCAGCATTTT	CASSEGVTYNQPQHF
TRBD2	TRBV20-1	TRBJ2-1	few	TGCAGTGCTAATAGCGGGGGGGCGAGAGGCTACAATGAGCAGTTCTTC	CSANSGGARGYNEQFF
TRBD1	TRBV6-1	TRBJ1-2	many	TGTGCCAGCATTCCGCCAGGGGGCAAGGATGGCTACACCTTC	CASIPPGGKDGYTF
.	TRBV7-9	TRBJ2-1	few	TGTGCCAGCAGCTTAGTCAGAAACTACAATGAGCAGTTCTTC	CASSLVRNYNEQFF
TRBD1	TRBV29-1	TRBJ1-1	few	TGCAGCGTTGAAACCTTGGGACAGCTGAACACTGAAGCTTTCTTT	CSVETLGQLNTEAFF
.	TRBV20-1	TRBJ2-5	.	TGCAGTGCTAGAGTCCAGCGGGCCCAAGAGACCCAGTACTTC	CSARVQRAQETQYF
.	TRBV12-3/TRBV12-4	TRBJ2-4	.	TGTGCCAGCAGTTCAGGGAACATTCAGTACTTC	CASSSGNIQYF
TRBD1	TRBV7-6	TRBJ1-2	few	TGTGCCAGCAGCTTACTGGGGTTACAGGGGGAAGGCTACACCTTC	CASSLLGLQGEGYTF